This T cell receptor beta chain was recorded in a study of control samples from healthy donors and cancer patients. This CDR3 region has 14 residues. CDR1 is SQVTM, CDR2 ANQGSEA, per germline. V was cut by 6 bases and J by 1 base, with 15 bases left in between. Some clones are missing from TCRdb's copy, which holds only in-frame ones; the method was immunoSEQ multiplex PCR. The sample yields roughly 90,000 clones, around 80% seen once. The V call is TRBV29-1, the J call TRBJ2-5; D remains unclear. This receptor was identified in a woman aged 60-75 years in good health. The sample comprised blood. CDR3 in amino acids: CSVGLVASQETQYF. CDR3 bases: TGCAGCGTCGGCTTAGTCGCCTCCCAAGAGACCCAGTACTTC.